This T cell receptor (beta chain) derives from a study of blood T cell repertoires in COVID-19. Looking at the study overall: There were acute and convalescent COVID-19 samples, and they came from the United States, Italy and Spain.

Losses at the gene ends were 0 bases for V and 9 bases for J; bases not matched to a gene: 8. Germline V gene sequence: CDR1 SGDLS, CDR2 YYNGEE. The CDR3 runs 15 residues. Source study methods: Estimation of nucleated cell counts was performed using reference gene primer amplification. Sequencing was performed with immunoSEQ multiplex PCR; in TCRdb, only in-frame clones are kept and a portion is missing. V and J calls and clone size follow that table, whereas D and trimming were derived from the DNA. The sample holds tens of thousands of clones, 89% seen once. The rearrangement uses TRBV9 and TRBJ1-5, with 8 bases identical to TRBD1. This sequence was found in a man aged 60-69 years with COVID-19, enrolled during active disease. Sequencing was performed on peripheral blood. CDR3 DNA sequence: TGTGCCAGCAGCGTAGACCCACAGGGGGGCAGGCCCCAGCATTTT. Translating gives CASSVDPQGGRPQHF.